These T cell receptor beta chains were read from a single sample in a study of blood T cell repertoires in COVID-19. Sequencing was performed with immunoSEQ multiplex PCR; in TCRdb, only in-frame clones are kept and a portion is missing. Here the sample spans 220,000 or so clones, 70% to 90% being singletons. The material sequenced was PBMCs or T cells enriched from blood (not recorded which). Every receptor here comes from a man aged 45-65 years who had been exposed to COVID-19. The CDR3 runs from the conserved cysteine through the conserved F or W. The D gene is left open where the match is weak. Clone size appears in some rows only: once, few, many, or a class for an expanded clone.

J,size,V,D,DNA,CDR3
TRBJ1-2,NA,TRBV9,NA,TGTGCCAGCAGCGTAGCTTTGGGGCTAAACTATGGCTACACCTTC,CASSVALGLNYGYTF
TRBJ1-4,NA,TRBV18,NA,TGTGCCAGCTCACCACCAGAACACAGGAATGAAAAACTGTTTTTT,CASSPPEHRNEKLFF
TRBJ2-5,NA,TRBV3-1/TRBV3-2,NA,TGTGCCAGCAGCCAACGAGGGATACCCCCAGAGACCCAGTACTTC,CASSQRGIPPETQYF
TRBJ1-1,NA,TRBV19,NA,TGTGCCAGTAGTATGGGGCAGGGCTTCGAAGCTTTCTTT,CASSMGQGFEAFF
TRBJ1-2,NA,TRBV23-1,NA,TGCGCCAGCAGTCGGAGAAACTATGGCTACACCTTC,CASSRRNYGYTF
TRBJ2-5,NA,TRBV5-1,TRBD1,TGCGCCAGCAGCTTGGGAGGACAGGGCAGGGGACAAGAGACCCAGTACTTC,CASSLGGQGRGQETQYF
TRBJ1-5,NA,TRBV19,TRBD1,TGTGCCAGTAGCGACAGGGCGGGGGGGCTAGCCCAGCCCCAGCATTTT,CASSDRAGGLAQPQHF
TRBJ2-1,NA,TRBV28,TRBD1,TGTGCCAGCAGTTTAAGGGACAGCTACAATGAGCAGTTCTTC,CASSLRDSYNEQFF
TRBJ1-3,NA,TRBV5-1,NA,TGCGCCAGCAGCTTGGAAGCTTCCGGGGGAGAGAACACCATATATTTT,CASSLEASGGENTIYF
TRBJ1-4,NA,TRBV5-1,NA,TGCGCCAGCAGCTTGGCTTCGGGTCGATATGAAAAACTGTTTTTT,CASSLASGRYEKLFF
TRBJ1-5,NA,TRBV28,TRBD1,TGTGCCAGCAGCAGTCAAGGGACAGGGGAAAATCAGCCCCAGCATTTT,CASSSQGTGENQPQHF
TRBJ1-6,once,TRBV9,TRBD1,TGTGCCAGCAGCGCCCGACAGGGAAATTCACCCCTCCACTTT,CASSARQGNSPLHF
TRBJ1-2,NA,TRBV27,NA,TGTGCCAGCAGCCCTGTCCCAGCGGCGCATTATGGCTACACCTTC,CASSPVPAAHYGYTF
TRBJ1-2,NA,TRBV9,NA,TGTGCCAGCAGCGCCCGTGAAGGGGCTGGCTATGGCTACACCTTC,CASSAREGAGYGYTF
TRBJ2-2,few,TRBV5-6,NA,TGTGCCAGCAGACTTAACACCGGGGAGCTGTTTTTT,CASRLNTGELFF
TRBJ1-2,NA,TRBV2,TRBD1,TGTGCCAGCAGTGTGGGACAGGGAAGCGGCTACACCTTC,CASSVGQGSGYTF
TRBJ1-1,NA,TRBV27,TRBD1,TGTGCCAGCAGTTTATCTCCCGACAGGGGGCTTGGAAAAGCTTTCTTT,CASSLSPDRGLGKAFF
TRBJ1-3,NA,TRBV7-8,TRBD1,TGTGCCAGCAGCTCACGACAGGGGGGCACCATATATTTT,CASSSRQGGTIYF
TRBJ2-5,NA,TRBV19,TRBD1,TGTGCCAGTAAAGACAGGGGCTTACTGGTGGAGACCCAGTACTTC,CASKDRGLLVETQYF
TRBJ1-1,NA,TRBV29-1,NA,TGCAGCGTGGAAAGACAGACCTTGAACACTGAAGCTTTCTTT,CSVERQTLNTEAFF
TRBJ2-1,NA,TRBV5-4,NA,TGTGCCAGCAGCCCGGCAGACACGTACAATGAGCAGTTCTTC,CASSPADTYNEQFF
TRBJ2-1,NA,TRBV27,TRBD1,TGTGCCAGCAGTCCCCGACAGGGTTCCTACAATGAGCAGTTCTTC,CASSPRQGSYNEQFF
TRBJ1-1,NA,TRBV6-2/TRBV6-3,NA,TGTGCCAGCAGTTGGACAGACCCAAGAACTGAAGCTTTCTTT,CASSWTDPRTEAFF
TRBJ2-7,NA,TRBV5-4,TRBD2,TGTGCCAGCAGCATTAGCGGGGGGGGACAGTCCTACGAGCAGTACTTC,CASSISGGGQSYEQYF
TRBJ2-5,NA,TRBV6-2/TRBV6-3,TRBD2,TGTGCCAGCAGTTTCTCTAGCGGGGGAGTCCAAGAGACCCAGTACTTC,CASSFSSGGVQETQYF
TRBJ1-2,NA,TRBV19,TRBD1,TGTGCCAGTAGTACGACAGGGGGAGCCTTCTATGGCTACACCTTC,CASSTTGGAFYGYTF
TRBJ1-5,NA,TRBV9,NA,TGTGCCAGCAGCGTAGATGGGGCAGTCTATCAGCCCCAGCATTTT,CASSVDGAVYQPQHF
TRBJ1-6,NA,TRBV7-9,NA,TGTGCCAGCAGCCTAATCCCACATCGACAAGGCAATTCACCCCTCCACTTT,CASSLIPHRQGNSPLHF
TRBJ1-2,NA,TRBV13,TRBD1,TGTGCCAGCAGCTCCGGGACAGAAGACAACCGCGTCTATGGCTACACCTTC,CASSSGTEDNRVYGYTF
TRBJ1-2,NA,TRBV18,NA,TGTGCCAGCTCACCCACGCCGCGGACAGACAAACAATATAACTATGGCTACACCTTC,CASSPTPRTDKQYNYGYTF
TRBJ2-2,once,TRBV7-8,NA,TGTGCCAGCAGCTTCTCTGGCCCCGGGGAGCTGTTTTTT,CASSFSGPGELFF
TRBJ2-5,NA,TRBV5-6,TRBD2,TGTGCCAGCAGCTTGACGATAACGGGACTAGGAGAGACCCAGTACTTC,CASSLTITGLGETQYF
TRBJ2-1,NA,TRBV4-1,NA,TGCGCCAGCAGGTATTCGGCGGTCCAGCTCAATGAGCAGTTCTTC,CASRYSAVQLNEQFF
TRBJ1-4,NA,TRBV9,NA,TGTGCCAGCAGCCCCAGTGGGGGCCTGGATGAAAAACTGTTTTTT,CASSPSGGLDEKLFF
TRBJ2-3,NA,TRBV2,NA,TGTGCCAGCGTAGGGGGAGGGTATACGCAGTATTTT,CASVGGGYTQYF
TRBJ2-5,NA,TRBV5-1,TRBD2,TGCGCCAGCGGCAACTCGGGGGGGCCGGGGGAGACCCAGTACTTC,CASGNSGGPGETQYF
TRBJ1-3,NA,TRBV9,NA,TGTGCCAGCAGCGTAGGGGCAGGGGCCCGCTCTGGAAACACCATATATTTT,CASSVGAGARSGNTIYF
TRBJ2-1,NA,TRBV5-1,NA,TGCGCCAGCAGCTGGATCTACAGCTCCTACAATGAGCAGTTCTTC,CASSWIYSSYNEQFF
TRBJ2-1,NA,TRBV2,NA,TGTGCCAGCACGGTAAGCGGGACATACAATGAGCAGTTCTTC,CASTVSGTYNEQFF
TRBJ2-3,NA,TRBV12-3/TRBV12-4,NA,TGTGCCAGCAGCCTAACAGCAGATACGCAGTATTTT,CASSLTADTQYF
TRBJ2-3,NA,TRBV28,TRBD2,TGTGCCAGCACACCTTCTAGCGGGTATACGCAGTATTTT,CASTPSSGYTQYF
TRBJ1-4,NA,TRBV5-6,NA,TGTGCCAGCAGCCCGGCCCCAGGGGCTGGAGAAAAACTGTTTTTT,CASSPAPGAGEKLFF
TRBJ2-1,few,TRBV7-3,NA,TGTGCCAGCAGTCTAGACCCAGTCCTATACAATGAGCAGTTCTTC,CASSLDPVLYNEQFF
TRBJ2-1,NA,TRBV19,NA,TGTGCCAGTAGTATAAATGGGGCTAGCTCCTACAATGAGCAGTTCTTC,CASSINGASSYNEQFF
TRBJ1-5,NA,TRBV6-5,NA,TGTGCCAGCAGTTACGCAGGGTTCGGCAATCAGCCCCAGCATTTT,CASSYAGFGNQPQHF
TRBJ2-5,NA,TRBV11-3,TRBD2,TGTGCCAGCAGCTTAGTCGGGGGGGTCGGTTTGGAGACCCAGTACTTC,CASSLVGGVGLETQYF
TRBJ1-5,NA,TRBV6-4,TRBD1,TGTGCCAGCAGGACCGGGACAGGGGATAGGAAAATAAATCAGCCCCAGCATTTT,CASRTGTGDRKINQPQHF
TRBJ2-3,NA,TRBV18,NA,TGTGCCAGCTCCCCCCGCGTCACAGATACGCAGTATTTT,CASSPRVTDTQYF
TRBJ1-2,NA,TRBV6-5,NA,TGTGCCAGCAGACTCACAGGGTCTAGTGGCTACACCTTC,CASRLTGSSGYTF
TRBJ1-2,NA,TRBV2,TRBD1,TGTGCCAGCAGTGGACAGGGGGTAGAAGGCTACACCTTC,CASSGQGVEGYTF
TRBJ1-2,NA,TRBV28,NA,TGTGCCAGCAGTGCTGGGGGCGCCTATGGCTACACCTTC,CASSAGGAYGYTF
TRBJ1-1,NA,TRBV5-1,NA,TGCGCCAGCAGCTCCACAGGGATTATGAACACTGAAGCTTTCTTT,CASSSTGIMNTEAFF
TRBJ1-3,NA,TRBV18,NA,TGTGCCAGCTCAGGATTTACAGGGCGCGGAAACACCATATATTTT,CASSGFTGRGNTIYF
TRBJ2-1,NA,TRBV27,NA,TGTGCCAGCAGTTCGTCTCCTTGGGAGGATGAGCAGTTCTTC,CASSSSPWEDEQFF
TRBJ2-1,NA,TRBV6-6,NA,TGTGCCAGCAGTTCAGGGGCAGGAGACTACAATGAGCAGTTCTTC,CASSSGAGDYNEQFF
TRBJ2-3,NA,TRBV7-9,NA,TGTGCCAGCAGCTTAAGGGGGTCCACTAGCACAGATACGCAGTATTTT,CASSLRGSTSTDTQYF